This TCR beta chain was identified in a study of shared clonotypes between healthy human individuals. This CDR3 is 15 amino acids long. Germline V gene data show CDR1 as SGHTA and CDR2 as FQGTGA. V trimming: 3 bases; J trimming: 4 bases; junction bases outside the gene matches: 0. In regard to this clone: Distinct nucleotide sequences in the sample also encode this CDR3.

Using ten immunoSEQ deep assay plates, investigators sequenced unsorted PBMC DNA. TCRdb's copy holds only in-frame clones and misses some; the assay was immunoSEQ multiplex PCR. This table holds some 530,000 clones, 81% found once. This TCR was recovered from a woman aged 40 to 50 in good health. Some clones in this sample may be carry-over from other donors' samples. The sequenced sample consisted of PBMCs. The chain employs TRBV7-3 and TRBJ2-1, with 13 bases identical to TRBD2. CDR3 in DNA: TGTGCCAGCAGCTTGGGACTAGCGGGGTACAATGAGCAGTTCTTC. This codes for CASSLGLAGYNEQFF.